This T cell receptor beta chain was observed in a study of control samples from healthy donors and cancer patients. Produced via immunoSEQ multiplex PCR; TCRdb's table is partial and in-frame only. In the table there are 150,000 or so clones, around 94% of which are singletons. The germline CDR1 and CDR2 sequences are MNHEY and SMNVEV (reference sequence). The ends were cut back, 5 bases at V and 8 bases at J, with 18 bases in the middle. The CDR3 length is 14 residues. This clone has more than one count but fewer than ten. The source material was PBMCs. The V gene is TRBV27, the J gene TRBJ1-1, with D possibly matching TRBD1 (6 bases). The TCR sequence derives from a man aged 55 to 70 with colorectal cancer. CDR3 loop: CASSLQGPQGEAFF. Written as DNA, the CDR3 is TGTGCCAGCAGTCTACAGGGCCCCCAAGGAGAAGCTTTCTTT.